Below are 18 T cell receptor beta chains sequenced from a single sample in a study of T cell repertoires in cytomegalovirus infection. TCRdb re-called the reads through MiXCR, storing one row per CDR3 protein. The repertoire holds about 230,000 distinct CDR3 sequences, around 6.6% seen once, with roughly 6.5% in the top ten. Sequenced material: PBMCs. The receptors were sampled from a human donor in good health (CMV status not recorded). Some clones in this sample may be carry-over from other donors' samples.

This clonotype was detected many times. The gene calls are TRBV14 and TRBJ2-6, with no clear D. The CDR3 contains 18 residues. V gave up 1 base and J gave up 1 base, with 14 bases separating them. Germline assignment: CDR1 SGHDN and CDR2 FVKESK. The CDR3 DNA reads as TGTGCCAGCAGCCAAGCCAGGCTCTCCCCTTCTGGGGCCAACGTCCTGACTTTC. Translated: CASSQARLSPSGANVLTF. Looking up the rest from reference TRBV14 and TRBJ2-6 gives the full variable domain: EAGVTQFPSHSVIEKGQTVTLRCDPISGHDNLYWYRRVMGKEIKFLLHFVKESKQDESGMPNNRFLAERTGGTYSTLKVQPAELEDSGVYFCASSQARLSPSGANVLTFGAGSRLTVL.

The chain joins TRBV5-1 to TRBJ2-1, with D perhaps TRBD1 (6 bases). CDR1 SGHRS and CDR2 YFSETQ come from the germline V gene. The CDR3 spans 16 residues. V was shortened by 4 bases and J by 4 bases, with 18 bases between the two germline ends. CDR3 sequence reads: CASSLMVQGIYNEQFF. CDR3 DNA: TGCGCCAGCAGCCTCATGGTGCAGGGGATATACAATGAGCAGTTCTTC. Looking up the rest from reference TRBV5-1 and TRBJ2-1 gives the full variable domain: KAGVTQTPRYLIKTRGQQVTLSCSPISGHRSVSWYQQTPGQGLQFLFEYFSETQRNKGNFPGRFSGRQFSNSRSEMNVSTLELGDSALYLCASSLMVQGIYNEQFFGPGTRLTVL.

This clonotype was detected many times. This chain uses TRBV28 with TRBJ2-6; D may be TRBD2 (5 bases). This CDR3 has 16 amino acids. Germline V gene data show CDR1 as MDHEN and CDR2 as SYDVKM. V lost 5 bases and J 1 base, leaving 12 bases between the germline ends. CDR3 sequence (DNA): TGTGCCAGCAGTCCCGGGGTTCATTCTGGGGCCAACGTCCTGACTTTC. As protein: CASSPGVHSGANVLTF.

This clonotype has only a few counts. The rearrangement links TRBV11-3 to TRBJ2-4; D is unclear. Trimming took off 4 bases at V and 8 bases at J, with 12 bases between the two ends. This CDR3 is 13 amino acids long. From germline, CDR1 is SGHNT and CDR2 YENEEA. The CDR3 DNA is TGTGCCAGCAGCTCCCCCCTTAACGACATTCAGTACTTC. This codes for CASSSPLNDIQYF.

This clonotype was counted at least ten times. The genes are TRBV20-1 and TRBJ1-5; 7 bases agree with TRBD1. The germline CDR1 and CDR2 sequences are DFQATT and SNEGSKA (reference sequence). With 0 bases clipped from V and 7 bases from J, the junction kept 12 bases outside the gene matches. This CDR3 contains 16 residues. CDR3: CSARDLEGALGQPQHF. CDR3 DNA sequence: TGCAGTGCTAGAGATCTGGAGGGGGCATTAGGGCAGCCCCAGCATTTT.

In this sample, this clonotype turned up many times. In DNA form, the CDR3 reads TGTGCCAGCAGCCCTATCGGACTAGCGGGGGCTCCAGATACGCAGTATTTT. This encodes CASSPIGLAGAPDTQYF. The chain links TRBV6-2 or TRBV6-3 to TRBJ2-3, with TRBD2 matching over 13 bases. The CDR3 is made up of 17 amino acids. V lost 6 bases and J lost 4; bases outside the gene matches: 10. CDR1 and CDR2 from the germline V gene are MNHEY and SVGEGT.

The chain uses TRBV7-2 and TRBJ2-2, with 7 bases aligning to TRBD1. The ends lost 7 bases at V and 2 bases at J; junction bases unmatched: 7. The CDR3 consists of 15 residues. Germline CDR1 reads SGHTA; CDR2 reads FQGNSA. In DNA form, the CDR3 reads TGTGCCAGCACCGTTAGACAGGGTAACACCGGGGAGCTGTTTTTT. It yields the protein CASTVRQGNTGELFF.

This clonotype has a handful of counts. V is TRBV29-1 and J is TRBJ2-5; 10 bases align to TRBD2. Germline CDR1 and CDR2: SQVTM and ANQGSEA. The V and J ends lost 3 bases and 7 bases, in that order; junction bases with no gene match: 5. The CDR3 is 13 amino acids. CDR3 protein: CSVDPSGGGTQYF. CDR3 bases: TGCAGCGTTGATCCTAGCGGGGGTGGGACCCAGTACTTC.

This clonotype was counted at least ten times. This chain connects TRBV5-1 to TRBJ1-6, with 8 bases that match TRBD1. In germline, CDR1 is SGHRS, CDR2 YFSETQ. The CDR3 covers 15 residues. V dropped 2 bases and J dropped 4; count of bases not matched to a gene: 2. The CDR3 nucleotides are TGCGCCAGCAGCTTCGGACAGGGATATAATTCACCCCTCCACTTT. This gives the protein CASSFGQGYNSPLHF.

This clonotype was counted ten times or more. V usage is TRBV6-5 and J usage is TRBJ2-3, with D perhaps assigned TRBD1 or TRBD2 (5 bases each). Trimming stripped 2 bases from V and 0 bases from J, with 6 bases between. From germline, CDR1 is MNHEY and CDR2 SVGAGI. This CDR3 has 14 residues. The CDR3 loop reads CASSYGDSTDTQYF. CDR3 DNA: TGTGCCAGCAGTTACGGGGACAGCACAGATACGCAGTATTTT.

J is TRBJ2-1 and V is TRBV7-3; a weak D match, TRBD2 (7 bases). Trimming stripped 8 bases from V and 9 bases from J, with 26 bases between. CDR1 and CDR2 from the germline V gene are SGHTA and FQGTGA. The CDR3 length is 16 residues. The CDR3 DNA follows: TGTGCCAGCGGCCTTTGGTGGAGGGGGGGCTTAGGTGAGCAGTTCTTC. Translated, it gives CASGLWWRGGLGEQFF.

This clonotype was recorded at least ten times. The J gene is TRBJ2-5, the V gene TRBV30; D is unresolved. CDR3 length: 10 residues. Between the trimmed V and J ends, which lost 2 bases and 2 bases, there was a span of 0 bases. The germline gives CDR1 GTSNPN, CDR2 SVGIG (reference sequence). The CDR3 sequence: CAWSQETQYF. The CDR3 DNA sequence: TGTGCCTGGAGTCAAGAGACCCAGTACTTC.

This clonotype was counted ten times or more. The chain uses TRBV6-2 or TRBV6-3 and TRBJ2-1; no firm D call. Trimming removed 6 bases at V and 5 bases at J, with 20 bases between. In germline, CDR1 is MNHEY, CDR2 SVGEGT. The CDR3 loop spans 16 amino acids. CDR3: CASRVWPQTNNNEQFF. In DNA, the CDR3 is TGTGCCAGCAGAGTTTGGCCACAGACCAATAACAATGAGCAGTTCTTC.

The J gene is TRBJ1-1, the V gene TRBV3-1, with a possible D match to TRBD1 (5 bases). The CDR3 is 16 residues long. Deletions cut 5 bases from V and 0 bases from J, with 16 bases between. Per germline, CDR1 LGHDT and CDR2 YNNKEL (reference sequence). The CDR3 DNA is TGTGCCAGCAGCACCTGGGTGGGGCGCATGAACACTGAAGCTTTCTTT. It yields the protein CASSTWVGRMNTEAFF.

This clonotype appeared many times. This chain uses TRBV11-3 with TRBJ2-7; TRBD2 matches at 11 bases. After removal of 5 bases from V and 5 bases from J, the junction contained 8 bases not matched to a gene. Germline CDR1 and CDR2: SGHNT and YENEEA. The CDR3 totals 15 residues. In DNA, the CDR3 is TGTGCCAGCAGCCCCCCGGGACTAGCGGCCCACGAGCAGTACTTC. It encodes CASSPPGLAAHEQYF.

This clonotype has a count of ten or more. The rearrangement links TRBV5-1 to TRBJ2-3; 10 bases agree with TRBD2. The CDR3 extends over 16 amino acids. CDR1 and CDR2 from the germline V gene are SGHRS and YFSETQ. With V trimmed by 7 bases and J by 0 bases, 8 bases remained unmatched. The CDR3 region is CASAQLAGGSTDTQYF. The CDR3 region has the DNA TGCGCCAGCGCTCAATTAGCGGGGGGTAGCACAGATACGCAGTATTTT.

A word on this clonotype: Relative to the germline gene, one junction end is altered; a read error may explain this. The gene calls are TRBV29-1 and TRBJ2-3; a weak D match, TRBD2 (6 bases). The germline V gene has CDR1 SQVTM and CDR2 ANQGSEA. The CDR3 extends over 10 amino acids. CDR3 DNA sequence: TGCAGCGTTGAGGGGGGAACCGCGGATTTT. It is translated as CSVEGGTADF.

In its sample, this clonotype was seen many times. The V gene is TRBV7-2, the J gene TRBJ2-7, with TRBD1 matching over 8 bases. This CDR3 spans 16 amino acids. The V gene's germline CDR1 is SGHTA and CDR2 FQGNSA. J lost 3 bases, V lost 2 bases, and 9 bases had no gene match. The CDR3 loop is CASSLTGQGVLYEQYF. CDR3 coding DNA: TGTGCCAGCAGCTTAACCGGACAGGGCGTCCTCTACGAGCAGTACTTC.